Each of the 19 T cell receptor beta chains below was sequenced from the same sample in a study of long-term antiretroviral therapy in people with HIV. Run at survey level, the immunoSEQ assay was version v3.0. Produced via immunoSEQ multiplex PCR; TCRdb's table is partial and in-frame only. The sample includes tens of thousands of clones, 70% to 90% of them seen just once. Sequenced here: unsorted PBMCs, sampled roughly 5 years before starting antiretroviral therapy. The receptors come from a man in his forties or fifties with HIV.

The chain employs TRBV6-5 and TRBJ2-1, with D tentatively TRBD2 (6 bases). The length of the CDR3 is 14 residues. The germline V gene has CDR1 MNHEY and CDR2 SVGAGI. Between the trimmed V and J ends, which lost 0 bases and 3 bases, there was a span of 6 bases. CDR3 DNA: TGTGCCAGCAGTTACTCGGGAGGCTACAATGAGCAGTTCTTC. Protein sequence: CASSYSGGYNEQFF.

This sequence joins TRBV29-1 and TRBJ2-5, with 9 bases matching TRBD2. The junction had 5 bases not matched to a gene; V was cut back by 3 bases and J by 3 bases. CDR3 length: 14 residues. Germline V gene lookup returns CDR1 SQVTM and CDR2 ANQGSEA. The CDR3 spells CSVDLGTSKETQYF. DNA of the CDR3: TGCAGCGTTGACCTCGGGACTAGCAAAGAGACCCAGTACTTC.

This clone has just a few counts. The J gene is TRBJ1-2, the V gene TRBV12-5, with 9 bases aligning to TRBD1. This CDR3 is built from 18 residues. V lost 1 base to trimming and J lost 7 bases; unmatched junction nucleotides: 16. Per germline, CDR1 LGHNT and CDR2 FRNRAP. CDR3 DNA sequence: TGTGCTAGTGGTTTGGCCCCCCAGACAGGGGGTACTGACGGTGGCTACACCTTC. Protein product: CASGLAPQTGGTDGGYTF.

This clone was picked up one time. The chain combines TRBV30 with TRBJ1-2; D gene unclear. V lost 0 bases to trimming and J lost 4 bases, with 9 bases between them. The CDR3 is 13 amino acids. Germline loops: CDR1 GTSNPN, CDR2 SVGIG (reference sequence). CDR3 DNA: TGTGCCTGGAGTGTACACGGATCCTATGGCTACACCTTC. Residues: CAWSVHGSYGYTF.

This chain connects TRBV20-1 to TRBJ2-7; D is unclear. V lost 0 bases, J lost 7 bases, and 7 bases lay in between. The germline gives CDR1 DFQATT, CDR2 SNEGSKA (reference sequence). The CDR3 totals 11 residues. The CDR3 DNA sequence: TGCAGTGCTAGAGAGGGTTCGGAGCAGTACTTC. Residues: CSAREGSEQYF.

The V gene is TRBV18, the J gene TRBJ1-6; D ambiguous. Deletions cut 3 bases from V and 0 bases from J, with 6 bases between. The germline V gene has CDR1 KGHSH and CDR2 LQKENI. This CDR3 comprises 15 residues. The CDR3 sequence: CASSPWDSYNSPLHF. The CDR3 region has the DNA TGTGCCAGCTCACCGTGGGACTCCTATAATTCACCCCTCCACTTT.

V gene TRBV7-9 combines with J gene TRBJ2-5, with 11 bases matching TRBD1. V was clipped by 6 bases and J by 6 bases; unmatched bases: 12. This CDR3 comprises 16 residues. In germline, CDR1 is SEHNR, CDR2 FQNEAQ (reference sequence). The CDR3 region is CASRGAEDRGQKTQYF. CDR3 coding DNA: TGTGCCAGCAGGGGTGCCGAGGACAGGGGGCAGAAGACCCAGTACTTC. Full variable domain (outside the CDR3, taken from reference TRBV7-9 and TRBJ2-5): DTGVSQNPRHKITKRGQNVTFRCDPISEHNRLYWYRQTLGQGPEFLTYFQNEAQLEKSRLLSDRFSAERPKGSFSTLEIQRTEQGDSAMYLCASRGAEDRGQKTQYFGPGTRLLVL.

The genes are TRBV2 and TRBJ1-4; D may be TRBD1 (6 bases). CDR3 length equals 13 residues. V was pared by 7 bases and J by 15 bases, with 21 bases between. Germline values: CDR1 SNHLY, CDR2 FYNNEI. CDR3 sequence (DNA): TGTGCCAGCAAGGAGGGGGAGATTGGTTGGTTGTTTTTT. Translating it yields CASKEGEIGWLFF.

On this clone: One end of the junction is discordant with germline, which a read error may explain. The V gene is TRBV7-7, the J gene TRBJ2-2; 8 nucleotides align to TRBD2. This CDR3 region has 15 residues. Germline-derived CDR1 and CDR2 are SSHAT and FNYEAQ (reference sequence). In DNA, the CDR3 is TGTGCTAGCAGCCGCTCAACTAGCGGTACCGGGGAGCTGTTTTTT. Translation gives CASSRSTSGTGELFF.

The chain recombines TRBV9 with TRBJ2-1; 7 bases are shared with TRBD1. The CDR3 runs 16 residues. V shed 0 bases and J 7 bases; nucleotides not matched to a gene: 10. Germline values: CDR1 SGDLS, CDR2 YYNGEE. CDR3 bases: TGTGCCAGCAGCGTAGGGGTAGGGGGCTTAGGGAATGAGCAGTTCTTC. Amino acids: CASSVGVGGLGNEQFF.

This chain connects TRBV28 to TRBJ1-1; possible D gene TRBD1, 6 bases. The CDR3 is made up of 15 amino acids. Trimming cost V 6 bases and J 6 bases, with 20 bases left between them. Germline CDR1 and CDR2: MDHEN and SYDVKM. CDR3 DNA: TGTGCCAGCAGGAGGGGGGGGGAGGGAGAGGCTGAAGCTTTCTTT. Amino acid sequence: CASRRGGEGEAEAFF.

This clone was seen a single time. The V gene is TRBV9, the J gene TRBJ1-1, with a weak D call TRBD1 (5 bases). This CDR3 spans 15 amino acids. CDR1 is SGDLS, CDR2 YYNGEE, per germline. The V end was cut by 0 bases, the J end by 1 base, with 10 bases between. The CDR3 reads CASSVAPTGNTEAFF. The CDR3 bases are TGTGCCAGCAGCGTAGCTCCCACAGGGAACACTGAAGCTTTCTTT.

This clone was counted a few times. The chain recombines TRBV27 with TRBJ2-6; possible D gene TRBD2, 5 bases. Deletions cut 8 bases from V and 6 bases from J, with 17 bases between. From germline, CDR1 is MNHEY and CDR2 SMNVEV (reference sequence). The CDR3 has 15 residues. CDR3 amino acids: CASRKTGVAANVLTF. The CDR3 DNA follows: TGTGCCAGCCGTAAAACCGGGGTAGCGGCCAACGTCCTGACTTTC.

The genes are TRBV5-1 and TRBJ1-2; D gene unclear. V was pared by 1 base and J by 1 base, with 8 bases between. Germline lookup yields CDR1 SGHRS and CDR2 YFSETQ. The CDR3 has 14 residues. The DNA of the CDR3 is TGCGCCAGCAGCTTGAACGGCGGTAACTATGGCTACACCTTC. As protein: CASSLNGGNYGYTF. Full variable domain (rest looked up from reference TRBV5-1 and TRBJ1-2): KAGVTQTPRYLIKTRGQQVTLSCSPISGHRSVSWYQQTPGQGLQFLFEYFSETQRNKGNFPGRFSGRQFSNSRSEMNVSTLELGDSALYLCASSLNGGNYGYTFGSGTRLTVV.

The chain carries TRBV5-5 and TRBJ2-3; TRBD1 is a possible D gene (6 bases). There are 14 residues in the CDR3. Trimming took off 0 bases at V and 6 bases at J, with 11 bases between the two ends. Germline V gene sequence: CDR1 SGHKS, CDR2 YYEKEE (reference sequence). CDR3 in DNA: TGTGCCAGCAGCTTGGGACAGGCTGCCGATACGCAGTATTTT. Amino acids: CASSLGQAADTQYF.

The chain links TRBV29-1 to TRBJ1-2; D not resolved. V was cut by 2 bases and J by 3 bases, with 4 bases left in between. The CDR3 is made up of 11 amino acids. The germline V gene has CDR1 SQVTM and CDR2 ANQGSEA. The CDR3 here is CSVERHYGYTF. The CDR3 DNA is TGCAGCGTTGAAAGGCACTATGGCTACACCTTC.

The chain employs TRBV7-8 and TRBJ2-2; a possible D gene is TRBD1 (7 bases). Trimming shortened V by 5 bases and J by 4 bases, and 17 bases separated the two germline ends. CDR1 is SGHVS and CDR2 is FQNEAQ in the germline V gene. The CDR3 extends over 16 amino acids. The CDR3 here is CASSPALQGGTGELFF. The CDR3 region has the DNA TGTGCCAGCAGCCCAGCCCTCCAGGGGGGCACCGGGGAGCTGTTTTTT.

The genes are TRBV5-1 and TRBJ2-7; D gene unclear. CDR1 and CDR2 (germline): SGHRS, YFSETQ. V gave up 6 bases and J gave up 4 bases, with 8 bases separating them. The length of the CDR3 is 11 residues. CDR3 DNA: TGCGCCAGCAAGGGCGAATACGAGCAGTACTTC. Translating gives CASKGEYEQYF.

V is TRBV2 and J is TRBJ1-4; 8 bases match TRBD1. This CDR3 is 15 amino acids long. The V segment lost 7 bases and the J segment 3 bases; nucleotides outside the gene matches: 7. Germline V lookup: CDR1 SNHLY, CDR2 FYNNEI. The CDR3 DNA reads as TGTGCCAGCAAGACAGGGGCCGCCTCTAATGAAAAACTGTTTTTT. This translates into CASKTGAASNEKLFF.